The rows below give T cell receptor beta chains drawn from one sample of a study of patients and donors after allogeneic stem cell transplantation. TCRdb re-analysed the RT-PCR reads in MiXCR, keeping a single row per CDR3 protein. The sample contains hundreds of thousands of distinct CDR3 sequences, 16% of which appear only once. Source material: blood, either unsorted or a sorted T cell fraction (not recorded which). These TCRs come from a human donor who was either an allogeneic HSCT recipient or a stem cell or donor lymphocyte infusion donor (not recorded which). It is not recorded whose cells these are; they may come from a transplant donor. CDR3s include the opening cysteine and the closing phenylalanine or tryptophan. D genes are given only for firm matches. Size is omitted from some rows. Given values are once, few, many or a class for expanded clones.

>-|TRBV5-1|TRBJ1-6|14|-
CASSWVGGDSPLHF
TGCGCCAGCAGCTGGGTCGGGGGAGATTCACCCCTCCACTTT
>-|TRBV5-5|TRBJ1-2|15|-
CASSLESGVYYGYTF
TGTGCCAGCAGCTTGGAGTCAGGGGTCTACTATGGCTACACCTTC
>TRBD1|TRBV7-8|TRBJ2-5|15|few
CASSLRDRRGETQYF
TGTGCCAGCAGCCTGCGGGACAGGAGGGGAGAGACCCAGTACTTC
>-|TRBV12-3/TRBV12-4|TRBJ1-1|17|few
CASSLRTHPFMNTEAFF
TGTGCCAGCAGTTTACGTACCCACCCTTTCATGAACACTGAAGCTTTCTTT
>TRBD2|TRBV25-1|TRBJ2-5|15|-
CASGGAGGLQETQYF
TGTGCCAGCGGAGGGGCGGGGGGGTTACAAGAGACCCAGTACTTC
>TRBD2|TRBV5-1|TRBJ2-1|19|few
CASSFGLAGIKKGLNEQFF
TGCGCCAGCAGCTTCGGACTAGCGGGGATTAAAAAGGGGCTCAATGAGCAGTTCTTC
>TRBD2|TRBV5-6|TRBJ2-7|15|-
CASSSPLGGGREQYF
TGTGCCAGCAGTTCCCCGTTGGGGGGGGGTCGGGAGCAGTACTTC
>TRBD2|TRBV4-2|TRBJ2-3|20|-
CASSQDRGTSGGPSTDTQYF
TGTGCCAGCAGCCAAGATAGGGGGACTAGCGGGGGACCTAGCACAGATACGCAGTATTTT
>-|TRBV20-1|TRBJ2-1|15|many
CSARDHRGPYNEQFF
TGCAGTGCTAGAGATCACAGAGGGCCCTACAATGAGCAGTTCTTC
>TRBD2|TRBV18|TRBJ2-1|16|-
CASSPTSGGRYNEQFF
TGTGCCAGCTCACCCACTAGCGGGGGAAGATACAATGAGCAGTTCTTC
>-|TRBV4-3|TRBJ2-2|11|few
CASSHLGELFF
TGCGCCAGCAGCCACCTAGGGGAGCTGTTTTTT
>TRBD2|TRBV7-7|TRBJ2-5|16|few
CASSPWGSGSQETQYF
TGTGCCAGCAGCCCTTGGGGTAGCGGGTCCCAAGAGACCCAGTACTTC
>TRBD2|TRBV25-1|TRBJ2-7|14|few
CASSESGLPYEQYF
TGTGCCAGCAGTGAATCGGGACTACCCTACGAGCAGTACTTC
>TRBD2|TRBV28|TRBJ2-7|14|once
CASSSGTSVVEQYF
TGTGCCAGCAGTTCAGGGACTAGCGTGGTCGAGCAGTACTTC
>-|TRBV5-1|TRBJ1-1|15|few
CASSLAGGVNTEAFF
TGCGCCAGCAGCTTGGCGGGGGGGGTGAACACTGAAGCTTTCTTT
>-|TRBV20-1|TRBJ2-5|18|-
CSARRVDGGPTIQETQYF
TGCAGTGCTAGACGGGTAGACGGGGGGCCTACAATACAAGAGACCCAGTACTTC
>TRBD2|TRBV3-1|TRBJ2-1|15|few
CASSLIGTSMDEQFF
TGTGCCAGCAGCCTCATAGGGACTAGCATGGATGAGCAGTTCTTC
>-|TRBV30|TRBJ1-2|13|-
CAWSSGDYYGYTF
TGTGCCTGGAGTAGCGGGGACTACTATGGCTACACCTTC
>-|TRBV7-9|TRBJ2-1|16|many
CASSTKNRASGNEQFF
TGTGCCAGCAGTACAAAAAACAGGGCGTCGGGCAATGAGCAGTTCTTC
>-|TRBV12-3/TRBV12-4|TRBJ1-3|14|many
CASSLRDKGNTIYF
TGTGCCAGCAGTCTCCGGGACAAAGGGAACACCATATATTTT
>-|TRBV2|TRBJ2-7|15|-
CASSPELGPTYEQYF
TGTGCCAGCAGTCCCGAACTGGGACCCACCTACGAGCAGTACTTC
>TRBD2|TRBV3-1|TRBJ2-2|16|-
CASSQERTSGRGELFF
TGTGCCAGCAGCCAAGAGCGGACTAGCGGGAGAGGGGAGCTGTTTTTT
>-|TRBV24-1|TRBJ2-5|13|few
CATSDPNQETQYF
TGTGCCACCAGTGACCCAAACCAAGAGACCCAGTACTTC
>-|TRBV7-9|TRBJ1-1|13|-
CASSLGQADEAFF
TGTGCCAGCAGCTTAGGGCAAGCAGATGAAGCTTTCTTT
>-|TRBV6-1|TRBJ1-6|16|few
CASSDSGHGRSSPLHF
TGTGCCAGCAGTGATTCGGGACACGGGCGGAGTTCACCCCTCCACTTT
>TRBD1|TRBV12-3/TRBV12-4|TRBJ2-7|14|-
CASSKTGGNYEQYF
TGTGCCAGCAGTAAGACAGGGGGTAACTACGAGCAGTACTTC
>-|TRBV12-3/TRBV12-4|TRBJ1-1|14|-
CASSLYAQNTEAFF
TGTGCCAGCAGTTTGTACGCCCAGAACACTGAAGCTTTCTTT
>-|TRBV24-1|TRBJ2-3|11|few
CAAGTTDTQYF
TGTGCCGCAGGGACCACAGATACGCAGTATTTT
>-|TRBV5-1|TRBJ2-2|14|-
CASSSLRGGGELFF
TGCGCCAGCAGCTCGCTAAGGGGAGGCGGGGAGCTGTTTTTT
>-|TRBV11-3|TRBJ2-1|17|once
CASSLVSREPLMDEQFF
TGTGCCAGCAGCTTGGTCTCACGGGAGCCATTAATGGATGAGCAGTTCTTC
>TRBD1|TRBV9|TRBJ1-2|17|few
CASSVLGPGQLNYGYTF
TGTGCCAGCAGCGTATTGGGACCGGGACAGTTAAACTATGGCTACACCTTC